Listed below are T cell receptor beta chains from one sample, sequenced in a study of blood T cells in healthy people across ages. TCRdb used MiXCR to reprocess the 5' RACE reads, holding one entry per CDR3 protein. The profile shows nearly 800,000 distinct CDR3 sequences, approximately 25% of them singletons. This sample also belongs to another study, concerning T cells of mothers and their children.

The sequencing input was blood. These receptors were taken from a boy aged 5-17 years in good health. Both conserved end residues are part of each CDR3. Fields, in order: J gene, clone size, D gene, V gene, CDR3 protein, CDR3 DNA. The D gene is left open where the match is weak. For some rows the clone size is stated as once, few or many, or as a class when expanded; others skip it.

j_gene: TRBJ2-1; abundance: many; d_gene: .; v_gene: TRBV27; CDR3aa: CASSFQPAGSYNEQFF; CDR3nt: TGTGCCAGCAGTTTCCAGCCGGCGGGCTCCTACAATGAGCAGTTCTTC
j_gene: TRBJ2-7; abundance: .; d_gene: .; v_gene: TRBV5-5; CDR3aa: CASSFQGLSYEQYF; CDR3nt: TGTGCCAGCAGCTTCCAGGGCCTCTCCTACGAGCAGTACTTC
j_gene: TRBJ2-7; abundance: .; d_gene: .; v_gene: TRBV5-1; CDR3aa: CASSLGQGFGLNYEQYF; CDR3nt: TGCGCCAGCAGCTTGGGCCAGGGCTTTGGATTAAACTACGAGCAGTACTTC
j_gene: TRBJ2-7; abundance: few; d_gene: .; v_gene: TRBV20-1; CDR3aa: CSARGDLSLPLRGLDEQYF; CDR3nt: TGCAGTGCTAGAGGGGATCTCTCCCTGCCCTTACGCGGCCTGGACGAGCAGTACTTC
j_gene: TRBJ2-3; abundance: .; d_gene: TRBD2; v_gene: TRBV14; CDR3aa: CASSQLGGSFTDTQYF; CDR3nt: TGTGCCAGCAGCCAGCTTGGCGGGAGTTTCACAGATACGCAGTATTTT
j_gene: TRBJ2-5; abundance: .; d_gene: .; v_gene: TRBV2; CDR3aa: CAYTTNPPDGNFQETQYF; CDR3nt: TGTGCCTACACGACGAACCCCCCGGACGGTAACTTCCAAGAGACCCAGTACTTC
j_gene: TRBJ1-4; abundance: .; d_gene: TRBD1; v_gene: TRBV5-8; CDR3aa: CASSPGQGLAATNEKLFF; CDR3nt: TGTGCCAGCAGCCCGGGACAGGGGTTAGCGGCAACTAATGAAAAACTGTTTTTT
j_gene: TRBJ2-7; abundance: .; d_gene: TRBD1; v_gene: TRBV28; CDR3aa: CASSLFGGTGFFYEQYF; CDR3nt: TGTGCCAGCAGTTTATTCGGAGGGACAGGGTTTTTCTACGAGCAGTACTTC
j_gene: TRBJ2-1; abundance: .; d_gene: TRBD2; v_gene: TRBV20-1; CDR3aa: CSALAGASYNEQFF; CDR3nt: TGCAGTGCTTTAGCGGGAGCGTCCTACAATGAGCAGTTCTTC
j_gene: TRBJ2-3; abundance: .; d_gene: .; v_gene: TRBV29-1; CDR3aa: CSVGGGYTDTQYF; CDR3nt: TGCAGCGTCGGTGGGGGTTACACAGATACGCAGTATTTT
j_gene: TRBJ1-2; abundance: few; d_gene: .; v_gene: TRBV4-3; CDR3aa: CASSQDRLGYGYTF; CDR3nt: TGCGCCAGCAGCCAAGATAGGTTAGGCTATGGCTACACCTTC
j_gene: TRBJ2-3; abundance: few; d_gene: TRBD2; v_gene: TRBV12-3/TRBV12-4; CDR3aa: CASSLMSGRGLYF; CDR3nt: TGTGCCAGCAGTTTGATGAGCGGGAGGGGGCTGTATTTT
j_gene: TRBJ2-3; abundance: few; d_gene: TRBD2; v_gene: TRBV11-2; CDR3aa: CASSLGGSFTDTQYF; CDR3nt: TGTGCCAGCAGCTTAGGCGGGAGTTTCACAGATACGCAGTATTTT
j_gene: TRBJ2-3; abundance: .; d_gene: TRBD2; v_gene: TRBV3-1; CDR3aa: CASRGLPTDTQYF; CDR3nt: TGTGCCAGCAGGGGACTACCCACAGATACGCAGTATTTT
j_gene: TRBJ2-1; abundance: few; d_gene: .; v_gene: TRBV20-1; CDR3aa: CSAVQVISYNEQFF; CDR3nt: TGCAGTGCCGTACAGGTTATCTCCTACAATGAGCAGTTCTTC
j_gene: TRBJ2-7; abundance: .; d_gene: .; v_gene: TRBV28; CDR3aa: CASSSAGTVNYEQYF; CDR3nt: TGTGCCAGCAGTAGTGCCGGGACTGTTAACTACGAGCAGTACTTC
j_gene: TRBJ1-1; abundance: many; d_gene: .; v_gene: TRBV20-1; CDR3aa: CSARDPGNTEAFF; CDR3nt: TGCAGTGCTAGAGATCCAGGGAACACTGAAGCTTTCTTT
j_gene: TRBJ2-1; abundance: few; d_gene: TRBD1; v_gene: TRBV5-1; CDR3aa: CASSLGDRSYYNEQFF; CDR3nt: TGCGCCAGCAGCTTGGGGGACAGGAGTTACTACAATGAGCAGTTCTTC
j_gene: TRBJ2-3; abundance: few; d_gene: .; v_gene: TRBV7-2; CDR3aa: CASSSRLATQYF; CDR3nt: TGTGCCAGCAGTTCCCGTTTAGCTACGCAGTATTTT
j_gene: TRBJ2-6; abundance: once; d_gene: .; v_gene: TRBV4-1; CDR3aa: CASSQAQGYSGANVLTF; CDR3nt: TGCGCCAGCAGCCAGGCCCAGGGCTACTCTGGGGCCAACGTCCTGACTTTC
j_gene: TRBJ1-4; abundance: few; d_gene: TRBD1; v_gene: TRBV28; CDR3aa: CASSQTGVNEKLFF; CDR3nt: TGTGCCAGCAGCCAGACAGGGGTGAATGAAAAACTGTTTTTT
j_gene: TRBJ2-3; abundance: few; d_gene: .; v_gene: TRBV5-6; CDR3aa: CASSLMAGPYSHTQYF; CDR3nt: TGTGCCAGCAGCTTGATGGCGGGACCGTATTCACATACGCAGTATTTT
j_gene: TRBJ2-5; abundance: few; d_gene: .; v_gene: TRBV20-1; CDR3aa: CSARQQETQYF; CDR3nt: TGCAGTGCTAGACAGCAAGAGACCCAGTACTTC